The 25 T cell receptor beta chains presented below share a single source sample, sequenced in a study of T cell changes during pregnancy in multiple sclerosis. TCRdb's copy holds only in-frame clones and misses some; the assay was immunoSEQ multiplex PCR. The repertoire holds 50,000 or so clones, about 90% seen once, with about 0.24% in the top ten. The sequencing here drew on CD4+ T cells from peripheral blood mononuclear cells, taken in the second trimester of pregnancy. The receptors shown here come from a female donor with multiple sclerosis, enrolled in a pregnancy study.

The CDR3 coding sequence is TGTGCCAGCAGCGTCCGCGGGGAGCTGTTTTTT. Amino acid sequence: CASSVRGELFF. The chain combines TRBV9 with TRBJ2-2; D is undetermined. In germline, CDR1 is SGDLS, CDR2 YYNGEE. Trimming cost V 2 bases and J 7 bases, with 3 bases left between them. CDR3 length: 11 amino acids.

The rearrangement links TRBV6-5 to TRBJ2-3, with 9 positions matching TRBD2. With 4 bases clipped from V and 3 bases from J, the junction kept 8 bases outside the gene matches. Germline values: CDR1 MNHEY, CDR2 SVGAGI. This CDR3 is built from 16 residues. This CDR3 is CASSSRQRGATDTQYF. CDR3 bases: TGTGCCAGCAGTTCCCGGCAGCGGGGGGCAACAGATACGCAGTATTTT.

The chain combines TRBV7-8 with TRBJ1-1; 7 nucleotides line up with TRBD1. After removal of 5 bases from V and 0 bases from J, the junction contained 9 bases not matched to a gene. The CDR3 covers 16 residues. Germline V gene sequence: CDR1 SGHVS, CDR2 FQNEAQ. In DNA, the CDR3 is TGTGCCAGCAGCCCAAGACCAGGGACAGTGAACACTGAAGCTTTCTTT. This codes for CASSPRPGTVNTEAFF.

V usage is TRBV5-1 and J usage is TRBJ2-3, with D maybe TRBD2 (7 bases). V was pared by 3 bases and J by 2 bases, with 13 bases between. CDR1 and CDR2 from the germline V gene are SGHRS and YFSETQ. CDR3 length equals 15 residues. This CDR3 is CASSSLGGVTDTQYF. The CDR3 nucleotides are TGCGCCAGCAGCTCCCTAGGGGGGGTCACAGATACGCAGTATTTT.

The chain links TRBV30 to TRBJ2-7; 13 nucleotides line up with TRBD2. The CDR3 is made up of 16 amino acids. Germline CDR1 is GTSNPN and CDR2 is SVGIG (reference sequence). V was clipped by 3 bases and J by 2 bases; unmatched bases: 7. CDR3 protein: CAWRGRTSGGTYEQYF. For the CDR3, the DNA is TGTGCCTGGAGGGGCAGGACTAGCGGGGGTACCTACGAGCAGTACTTC.

This chain uses TRBV7-9 with TRBJ2-5; maybe TRBD1 (6 bases). Looked up from germline, CDR1 is SEHNR and CDR2 is FQNEAQ (reference sequence). The CDR3 spans 14 residues. V was shortened by 0 bases and J by 1 base, with 6 bases between the two germline ends. In DNA, the CDR3 is TGTGCCAGCAGCTTAGCACAGGGCCAAGAGACCCAGTACTTC. Encoded protein: CASSLAQGQETQYF.

This clone was observed a handful of times. The chain carries TRBV25-1 and TRBJ1-6; no clear D. The V and J ends lost 1 base and 6 bases respectively, with 10 bases between them. CDR1 and CDR2 from the germline V gene are MGHDK and SYGVNS. The CDR3 consists of 15 residues. The CDR3: CASSESRVSNSPLHF. CDR3 sequence (DNA): TGTGCCAGCAGTGAATCCCGGGTTTCTAATTCACCCCTCCACTTT.

The rearrangement joins TRBV7-2 to TRBJ2-7, with D possibly being TRBD2 (6 bases). Germline CDR1 is SGHTA and CDR2 is FQGNSA. The CDR3 extends over 15 amino acids. V was trimmed by 4 bases and J by 0 bases, leaving 13 bases between them. CDR3 in DNA: TGTGCCAGCAGCTCGCGGGGTACGAGCTCCTACGAGCAGTACTTC. Translated, it gives CASSSRGTSSYEQYF.

CDR3 in amino acids: CASSEAAPGLAGEKTWNEQYF. The CDR3 DNA sequence: TGTGCCAGCAGTGAAGCGGCTCCGGGACTAGCGGGGGAGAAGACATGGAACGAGCAGTACTTC. The chain employs TRBV6-1 and TRBJ2-7; 14 bases fit TRBD2. The CDR3 has 21 amino acids. V shed 0 bases and J 5 bases; nucleotides not matched to a gene: 18. Germline V gene lookup returns CDR1 MNHNS and CDR2 SASEGT.

The chain has TRBV6-4 and TRBJ1-1; TRBD1 agrees at 9 bases. V lost 2 bases and J lost 5; bases outside the gene matches: 6. This CDR3 region has 15 residues. Germline CDR1 MRHNA, CDR2 SNTAGT. CDR3 region: CASSDESDRGTEAFF. The CDR3 DNA sequence: TGTGCCAGCAGTGACGAAAGTGACAGGGGGACTGAAGCTTTCTTT.

In this sample, this clone turned up a few times. This chain uses TRBV10-2 with TRBJ1-6; a possible D gene is TRBD1 (6 bases). Trimming stripped 6 bases from V and 3 bases from J, with 12 bases between. Germline values: CDR1 WSHSY, CDR2 SAAADI. This CDR3 is 15 amino acids long. The CDR3 sequence: CASRFGQLYNSPLHF. The CDR3 DNA is TGCGCCAGCAGGTTCGGACAGCTCTATAATTCACCCCTCCACTTT.

The V and J genes are TRBV18 and TRBJ1-2; possible D gene TRBD1, 6 bases. The germline V gene has CDR1 KGHSH and CDR2 LQKENI. The CDR3 covers 13 residues. V lost 6 bases, J lost 2 bases, and 10 bases lay in between. The CDR3 region has the DNA TGTGCCAGCTCTCCTGACAGGAACTATGGCTACACCTTC. This gives the protein CASSPDRNYGYTF.

J is TRBJ1-4 and V is TRBV5-8; 9 bases map to TRBD1. Unmatched junction bases numbered 3, after V lost 1 base and J lost 11 bases. The germline V gene has CDR1 SGHTS and CDR2 YDEGEE. The CDR3 covers 13 residues. The CDR3 nucleotides are TGTGCCAGCAGCTTGCGGGACAGGGCTAAACTGTTTTTT. This translates into CASSLRDRAKLFF.

The J gene is TRBJ2-5, the V gene TRBV9; D is possibly TRBD1 (5 bases). Trimming removed 3 bases from V and 1 base from J, with 10 bases in between. Germline V gene sequence: CDR1 SGDLS, CDR2 YYNGEE. There are 14 residues in the CDR3. CDR3 nucleotide sequence: TGTGCCAGCAGCGGGAACAGGAGCCAAGAGACCCAGTACTTC. Amino acid sequence: CASSGNRSQETQYF.

The chain carries TRBV6-5 and TRBJ2-1, with TRBD2 identical over 9 bases. This CDR3 has 13 amino acids. Germline V CDR1 and CDR2: MNHEY, SVGAGI. V trimming: 5 bases; J trimming: 10 bases; junction bases outside the gene matches: 6. The CDR3 nucleotides read TGTGCCAGCAGTGTTAGCGGGAGCGGCGAGCAGTTCTTC. Protein sequence: CASSVSGSGEQFF.

This chain connects TRBV9 to TRBJ2-5; D possibly corresponds to TRBD1 (6 bases). This CDR3 has 15 residues. Trimming took 0 bases from V and 5 from J, leaving 14 bases between them. CDR1 is SGDLS and CDR2 is YYNGEE in the germline V gene. CDR3 protein: CASSVGQGSRETQYF. The CDR3 DNA sequence: TGTGCCAGCAGCGTAGGTCAGGGGTCGCGGGAGACCCAGTACTTC.

The chain has TRBV5-1 and TRBJ1-6; D possibly corresponds to TRBD1 (5 bases). With 0 bases removed from V and 7 bases from J, the gap between germline ends came to 8 bases. CDR1 is SGHRS and CDR2 is YFSETQ in the germline V gene. This CDR3 is 14 amino acids long. CDR3 sequence: CASSLGTPNSPLHF. In DNA form, the CDR3 reads TGCGCCAGCAGCTTGGGGACACCGAATTCACCCCTCCACTTT.

This clone has just one count. V usage is TRBV11-1 and J usage is TRBJ2-5, with 11 positions matching TRBD2. The CDR3 runs 14 residues. Germline V gives CDR1 SGHAT, CDR2 FQDESV (reference sequence). The junction had 4 bases not matched to a gene; V was cut back by 7 bases and J by 3 bases. The CDR3, as DNA: TGTGCCAGCACCACGGGACTAGCGGAAGAGACCCAGTACTTC. Encoded protein: CASTTGLAEETQYF.

J is TRBJ2-7 and V is TRBV7-6; TRBD1 might be the D (5 bases). Germline CDR1 reads SGHVS; CDR2 reads FNYEAQ. The CDR3 contains 15 residues. Between the trimmed V and J ends, which lost 4 bases and 2 bases, there was a span of 15 bases. CDR3 nucleotides: TGTGCCAGCAGCTCACAAACAGGCCAACCCTACGAGCAGTACTTC. This translates into CASSSQTGQPYEQYF.

The chain employs TRBV25-1 and TRBJ1-3; TRBD1 aligns across 8 bases. V gave up 2 bases and J gave up 7 bases; unmatched junction bases: 13. CDR3 length: 17 residues. CDR1 is MGHDK and CDR2 is SYGVNS in the germline V gene. CDR3 sequence (DNA): TGTGCCAGCAGTGAAAGGGTCCAGGGGGCGCGAGGGAACACCATATATTTT. Translating gives CASSERVQGARGNTIYF.

The J gene is TRBJ2-2, the V gene TRBV18; 9 bases match TRBD1. The CDR3 sequence is 13 residues long. With V trimmed by 8 bases and J by 7 bases, 5 bases remained unmatched. The germline gives CDR1 KGHSH, CDR2 LQKENI. CDR3: CASHRGQSGELFF. CDR3 nucleotide sequence: TGTGCCAGCCACAGGGGGCAAAGCGGGGAGCTGTTTTTT. Variable domain in full (rest from reference TRBV18 and TRBJ2-2): NAGVMQNPRHLVRRRGQEARLRCSPMKGHSHVYWYRQLPEEGLKFMVYLQKENIIDESGMPKERFSAEFPKEGPSILRIQQVVRGDSAAYFCASHRGQSGELFFGEGSRLTVL.

The rearrangement joins TRBV7-8 to TRBJ1-2; D gene unclear. Germline-derived CDR1 and CDR2 are SGHVS and FQNEAQ. The CDR3 extends over 17 amino acids. V gave up 5 bases and J gave up 3 bases, with 22 bases separating them. The DNA for the CDR3 is TGTGCCAGCAGCCCCCCTCGGACTAGACAACCCTACTATGGCTACACCTTC. It translates to CASSPPRTRQPYYGYTF.

The CDR3 is CARSLNPGANYGYTF. The CDR3 bases are TGTGCCAGAAGCTTGAACCCGGGTGCCAACTATGGCTACACCTTC. This rearrangement joins TRBV5-3 to TRBJ1-2; D call uncertain. TRBV5-3 is recorded as an ORF, its role being uncertain. The CDR3 sequence is 15 residues long. Deletions cut 1 base from V and 2 bases from J, with 12 bases between.

J is TRBJ1-1 and V is TRBV12-5; D may be TRBD1 (5 bases). Germline-derived CDR1 and CDR2 are LGHNT and FRNRAP. The CDR3 has 18 amino acids. Trimming took off 2 bases at V and 2 bases at J, with 21 bases between the two ends. As DNA, the CDR3 is TGTGCTAGTGGTTTGTCACCGGGGGATGCGGTCGTTAACACTGAAGCTTTCTTT. This codes for CASGLSPGDAVVNTEAFF.

The V and J genes are TRBV23-1 and TRBJ2-2; TRBD1 agrees at 9 bases. TRBV23-1 is treated as an ORF (open reading frame) with a function not yet certain. Unmatched junction bases numbered 12, after V lost 0 bases and J lost 7 bases. The CDR3 is 18 amino acids. This chain's CDR3 is CASSQSPVVGTGFGELFF. CDR3 nucleotides: TGCGCCAGCAGTCAATCTCCAGTTGTGGGGACAGGGTTCGGGGAGCTGTTTTTT.